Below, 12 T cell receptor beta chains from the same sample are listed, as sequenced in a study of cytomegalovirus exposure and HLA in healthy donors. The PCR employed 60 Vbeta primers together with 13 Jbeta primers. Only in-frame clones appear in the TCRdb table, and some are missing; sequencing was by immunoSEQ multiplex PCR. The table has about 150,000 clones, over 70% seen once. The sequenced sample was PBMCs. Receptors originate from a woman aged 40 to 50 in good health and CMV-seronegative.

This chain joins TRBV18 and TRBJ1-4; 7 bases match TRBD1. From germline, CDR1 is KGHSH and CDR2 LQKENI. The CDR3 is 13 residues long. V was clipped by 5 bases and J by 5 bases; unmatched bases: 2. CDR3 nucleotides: TGTGCCAGCTCAGGACAGGCCAATGAAAAACTGTTTTTT. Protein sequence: CASSGQANEKLFF.

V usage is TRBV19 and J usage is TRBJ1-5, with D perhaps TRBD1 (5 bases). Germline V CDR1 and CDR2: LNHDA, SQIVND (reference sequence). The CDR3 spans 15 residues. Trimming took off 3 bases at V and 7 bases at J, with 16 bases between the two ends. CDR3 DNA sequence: TGTGCCAGTAGTATGATGGGGGGAAGGGGACAGCCCCAGCATTTT. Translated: CASSMMGGRGQPQHF.

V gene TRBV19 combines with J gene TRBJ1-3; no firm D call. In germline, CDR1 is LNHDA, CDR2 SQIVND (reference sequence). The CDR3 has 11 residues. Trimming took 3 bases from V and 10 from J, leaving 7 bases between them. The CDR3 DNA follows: TGTGCCAGTAGTATTTCCGCGACCATATATTTT. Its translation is CASSISATIYF.

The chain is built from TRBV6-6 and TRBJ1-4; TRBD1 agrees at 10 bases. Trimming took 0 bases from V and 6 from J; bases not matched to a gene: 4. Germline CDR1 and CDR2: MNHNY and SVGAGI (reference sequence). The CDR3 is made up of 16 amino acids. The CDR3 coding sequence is TGTGCCAGCAGTTACTCTTCCGGGACAGGGGATGAAAAACTGTTTTTT. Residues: CASSYSSGTGDEKLFF.

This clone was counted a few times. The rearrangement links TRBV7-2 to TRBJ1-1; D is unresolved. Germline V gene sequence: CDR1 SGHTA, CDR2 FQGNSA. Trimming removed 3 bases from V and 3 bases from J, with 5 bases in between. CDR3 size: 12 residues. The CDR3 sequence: CASSFYYTEAFF. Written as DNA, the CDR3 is TGTGCCAGCAGCTTTTATTACACTGAAGCTTTCTTT.

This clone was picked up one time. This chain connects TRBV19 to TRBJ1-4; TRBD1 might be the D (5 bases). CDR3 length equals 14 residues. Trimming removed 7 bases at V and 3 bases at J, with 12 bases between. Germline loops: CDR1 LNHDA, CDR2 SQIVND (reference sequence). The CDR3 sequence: CASIGGSSNEKLFF. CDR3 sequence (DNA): TGTGCCAGTATTGGGGGGAGCTCTAATGAAAAACTGTTTTTT.

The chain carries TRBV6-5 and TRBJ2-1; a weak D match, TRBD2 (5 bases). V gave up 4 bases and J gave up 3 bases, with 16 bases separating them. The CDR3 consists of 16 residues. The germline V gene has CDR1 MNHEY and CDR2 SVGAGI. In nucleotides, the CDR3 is TGTGCCAGCAGTTTATCGGGAAACCTTTTCTACAATGAGCAGTTCTTC. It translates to CASSLSGNLFYNEQFF.

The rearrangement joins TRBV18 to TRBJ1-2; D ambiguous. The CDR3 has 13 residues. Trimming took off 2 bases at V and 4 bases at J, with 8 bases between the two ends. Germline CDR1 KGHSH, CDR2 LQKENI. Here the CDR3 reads CASSPGPPYGYTF. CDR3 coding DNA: TGTGCCAGCTCACCAGGGCCTCCCTATGGCTACACCTTC. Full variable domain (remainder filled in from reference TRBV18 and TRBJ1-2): NAGVMQNPRHLVRRRGQEARLRCSPMKGHSHVYWYRQLPEEGLKFMVYLQKENIIDESGMPKERFSAEFPKEGPSILRIQQVVRGDSAAYFCASSPGPPYGYTFGSGTRLTVV.

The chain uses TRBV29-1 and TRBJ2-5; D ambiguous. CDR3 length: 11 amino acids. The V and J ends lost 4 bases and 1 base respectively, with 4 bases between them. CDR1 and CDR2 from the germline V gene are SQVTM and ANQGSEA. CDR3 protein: CSVVSQETQYF. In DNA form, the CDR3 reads TGCAGCGTTGTTAGCCAAGAGACCCAGTACTTC.

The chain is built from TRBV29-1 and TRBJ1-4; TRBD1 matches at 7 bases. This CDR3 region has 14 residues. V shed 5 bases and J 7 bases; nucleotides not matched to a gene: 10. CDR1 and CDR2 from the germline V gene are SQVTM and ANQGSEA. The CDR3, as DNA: TGCAGCGTTCAACCCGCAGGGGGTATTGAAAAACTGTTTTTT. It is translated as CSVQPAGGIEKLFF. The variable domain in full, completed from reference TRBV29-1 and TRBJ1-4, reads SAVISQKPSRDICQRGTSLTIQCQVDSQVTMMFWYRQQPGQSLTLIATANQGSEATYESGFVIDKFPISRPNLTFSTLTVSNMSPEDSSIYLCSVQPAGGIEKLFFGSGTQLSVL.

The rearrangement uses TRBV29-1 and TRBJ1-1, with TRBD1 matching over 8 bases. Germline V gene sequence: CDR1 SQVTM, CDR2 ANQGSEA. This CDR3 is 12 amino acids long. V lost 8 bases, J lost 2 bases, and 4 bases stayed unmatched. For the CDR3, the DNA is TGCAGCATTGGACAGGGTAACACTGAAGCTTTCTTT. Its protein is CSIGQGNTEAFF.

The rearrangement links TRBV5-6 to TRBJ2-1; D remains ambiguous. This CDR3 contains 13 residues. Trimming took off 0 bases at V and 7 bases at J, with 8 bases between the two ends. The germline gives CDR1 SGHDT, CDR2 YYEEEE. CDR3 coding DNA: TGTGCCAGCAGCTTGGAACAGTATAATGAGCAGTTCTTC. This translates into CASSLEQYNEQFF.